The rows below give T cell receptor beta chains drawn from one sample of a study of cytomegalovirus exposure and HLA in healthy donors. Assay used: immunoSEQ multiplex PCR; TCRdb lists only in-frame clones, some missing. The data contain roughly 150,000 clones, 76% of them singletons. The material sequenced was PBMCs. These receptors came from a woman between 40 and 55 years old in good health and CMV-seronegative. Each CDR3 is given with its conserved first and last residue. A D gene is named only where the DNA matches it firmly. Clone size is stated in some rows and not others, as once, few, many or a class when expanded.

J gene: TRBJ2-5; V gene: TRBV5-1; D gene: TRBD2; clone size: NA; CDR3 protein: CASSLTSGSPQETQYF; CDR3 DNA: TGCGCCAGCAGCTTGACCAGCGGGAGTCCCCAAGAGACCCAGTACTTC
J gene: TRBJ2-5; V gene: TRBV18; D gene: TRBD1; clone size: NA; CDR3 protein: CASSPRTGKQETQYF; CDR3 DNA: TGTGCCAGCTCACCGAGGACAGGGAAACAAGAGACCCAGTACTTC
J gene: TRBJ2-5; V gene: TRBV2; D gene: TRBD1; clone size: NA; CDR3 protein: CASSERAGGSREQYF; CDR3 DNA: TGTGCCAGCAGTGAAAGGGCAGGGGGCTCTAGGGAGCAGTACTTC
J gene: TRBJ1-1; V gene: TRBV6-1; D gene: NA; clone size: NA; CDR3 protein: CASGKGMNTEAFF; CDR3 DNA: TGTGCCAGCGGGAAGGGGATGAACACTGAAGCTTTCTTT
J gene: TRBJ2-3; V gene: TRBV29-1; D gene: TRBD2; clone size: NA; CDR3 protein: CSVAASGMGDTQYF; CDR3 DNA: TGCAGCGTTGCTGCTAGCGGGATGGGGGATACGCAGTATTTT
J gene: TRBJ2-3; V gene: TRBV4-2; D gene: NA; clone size: few; CDR3 protein: CASSPGLYTDTQYF; CDR3 DNA: TGTGCCAGCAGCCCAGGACTCTACACAGATACGCAGTATTTT
J gene: TRBJ1-4; V gene: TRBV5-1; D gene: TRBD1; clone size: NA; CDR3 protein: CASSLVGQGNEKLFF; CDR3 DNA: TGCGCCAGCAGCTTGGTGGGACAGGGGAATGAAAAACTGTTTTTT
J gene: TRBJ2-5; V gene: TRBV5-1; D gene: NA; clone size: NA; CDR3 protein: CASSLDGGIVETQYF; CDR3 DNA: TGCGCCAGCAGCTTGGACGGGGGAATCGTAGAGACCCAGTACTTC
J gene: TRBJ2-3; V gene: TRBV7-9; D gene: NA; clone size: NA; CDR3 protein: CASSFPTKVGGYSTDTQYF; CDR3 DNA: TGTGCCAGCAGCTTCCCAACCAAGGTCGGGGGTTATAGCACAGATACGCAGTATTTT
J gene: TRBJ1-5; V gene: TRBV6-5; D gene: NA; clone size: NA; CDR3 protein: CASSYSSTLNQPQHF; CDR3 DNA: TGTGCCAGCAGTTATTCGAGTACCCTCAATCAGCCCCAGCATTTT
J gene: TRBJ2-5; V gene: TRBV6-6; D gene: TRBD1; clone size: NA; CDR3 protein: CASSYSDRGHRYF; CDR3 DNA: TGTGCCAGCAGTTACTCTGACAGGGGCCATCGATACTTC
J gene: TRBJ1-1; V gene: TRBV29-1; D gene: TRBD1; clone size: once; CDR3 protein: CSVEPGGFGTEAFF; CDR3 DNA: TGCAGCGTTGAACCAGGGGGCTTCGGAACTGAAGCTTTCTTT
J gene: TRBJ2-3; V gene: TRBV10-1; D gene: TRBD1; clone size: NA; CDR3 protein: CASSERTGAVDRFDTQYF; CDR3 DNA: TGCGCCAGCAGTGAGCGGACAGGGGCCGTGGACCGTTTTGATACGCAGTATTTT
J gene: TRBJ2-2; V gene: TRBV29-1; D gene: NA; clone size: NA; CDR3 protein: CSVASTTNTGELFF; CDR3 DNA: TGCAGCGTAGCGTCCACAACGAACACCGGGGAGCTGTTTTTT
J gene: TRBJ2-7; V gene: TRBV30; D gene: NA; clone size: NA; CDR3 protein: CAWREVSSSTYEQYF; CDR3 DNA: TGTGCCTGGAGGGAGGTGAGCAGTTCTACCTACGAGCAGTACTTC
J gene: TRBJ1-6; V gene: TRBV28; D gene: TRBD1; clone size: NA; CDR3 protein: CASSPWDRGTGSPLHF; CDR3 DNA: TGTGCCAGCAGTCCCTGGGACAGGGGGACCGGATCACCCCTCCACTTT
J gene: TRBJ2-7; V gene: TRBV27; D gene: TRBD1; clone size: NA; CDR3 protein: CASSLGQEYEQYF; CDR3 DNA: TGTGCCAGCAGTTTAGGACAGGAGTACGAGCAGTACTTC
J gene: TRBJ2-1; V gene: TRBV19; D gene: NA; clone size: NA; CDR3 protein: CASSSPTASSYNEQFF; CDR3 DNA: TGTGCCAGTAGTTCTCCGACAGCTAGCTCCTACAATGAGCAGTTCTTC
J gene: TRBJ1-2; V gene: TRBV28; D gene: TRBD1; clone size: NA; CDR3 protein: CASSPTGGYGYTF; CDR3 DNA: TGTGCCAGCAGTCCGACAGGGGGGTATGGCTACACCTTC
J gene: TRBJ2-1; V gene: TRBV2; D gene: TRBD2; clone size: NA; CDR3 protein: CASRRVAGVYNEQFF; CDR3 DNA: TGTGCTAGCAGGAGGGTAGCGGGGGTATACAATGAGCAGTTCTTC
J gene: TRBJ1-1; V gene: TRBV9; D gene: NA; clone size: NA; CDR3 protein: CASSVGGGMNTEAFF; CDR3 DNA: TGTGCCAGCAGCGTAGGGGGAGGGATGAACACTGAAGCTTTCTTT
J gene: TRBJ2-1; V gene: TRBV7-9; D gene: TRBD2; clone size: NA; CDR3 protein: CASGRTSGSIDEQFF; CDR3 DNA: TGTGCCAGTGGCAGGACTAGCGGGAGTATAGATGAGCAGTTCTTC
J gene: TRBJ1-5; V gene: TRBV30; D gene: TRBD1; clone size: NA; CDR3 protein: CAWSQGDLQPQHF; CDR3 DNA: TGTGCCTGGAGTCAGGGGGATCTGCAGCCCCAGCATTTT